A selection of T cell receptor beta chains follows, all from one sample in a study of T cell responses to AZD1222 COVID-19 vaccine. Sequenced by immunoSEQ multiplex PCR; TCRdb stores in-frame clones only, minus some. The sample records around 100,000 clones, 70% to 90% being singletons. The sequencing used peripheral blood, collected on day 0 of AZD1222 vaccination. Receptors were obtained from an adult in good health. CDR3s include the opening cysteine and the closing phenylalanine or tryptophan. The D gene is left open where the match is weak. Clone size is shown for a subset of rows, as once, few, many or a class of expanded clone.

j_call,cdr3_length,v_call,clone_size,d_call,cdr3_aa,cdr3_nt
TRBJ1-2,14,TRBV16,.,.,CASSQPTTLYGYTF,TGTGCCAGCAGCCAACCAACAACCCTTTATGGCTACACCTTC
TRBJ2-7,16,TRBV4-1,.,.,CASSTNDHVPVYEQYF,TGCGCCAGCAGTACTAACGACCACGTACCCGTCTACGAGCAGTACTTC
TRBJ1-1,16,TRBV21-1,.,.,CASSKGYRGPNTEAFF,TGTGCCAGCAGCAAAGGATACAGGGGGCCGAACACTGAAGCTTTCTTT
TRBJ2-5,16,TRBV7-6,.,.,CASSTSTGEWMETQYF,TGTGCCAGCAGCACCTCGACAGGCGAATGGATGGAGACCCAGTACTTC
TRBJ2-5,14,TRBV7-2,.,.,CASTPQGAGETQYF,TGTGCCAGCACCCCACAAGGGGCGGGAGAGACCCAGTACTTC
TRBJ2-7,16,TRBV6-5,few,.,CASSYSKSLSSYEQYF,TGTGCCAGCAGTTACTCGAAATCTCTCAGCTCCTACGAGCAGTACTTC
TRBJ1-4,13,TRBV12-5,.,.,CASGPSGAEKLFF,TGTGCTAGTGGCCCCTCCGGGGCTGAAAAACTGTTTTTT
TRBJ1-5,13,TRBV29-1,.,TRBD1,CSVGGSGGQPQHF,TGCAGCGTGGGAGGGTCAGGGGGCCAGCCCCAGCATTTT
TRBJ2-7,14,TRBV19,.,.,CASRPRGAGYEQYF,TGTGCCAGTAGACCACGGGGGGCCGGGTACGAGCAGTACTTC
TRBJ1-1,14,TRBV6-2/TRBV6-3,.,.,CASSFAQGRTEAFF,TGTGCCAGCAGTTTCGCACAGGGAAGGACTGAAGCTTTCTTT
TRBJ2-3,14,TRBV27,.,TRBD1,CASSLYRGLDTQYF,TGTGCCAGCAGTTTGTACAGGGGGCTGGATACGCAGTATTTT
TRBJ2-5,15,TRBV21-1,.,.,CASSKLGQNQETQYF,TGTGCCAGCAGCAAACTAGGTCAGAACCAAGAGACCCAGTACTTC
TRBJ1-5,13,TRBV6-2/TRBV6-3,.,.,CASSSSTGQAQHF,TGTGCCAGCAGCTCATCGACAGGCCAGGCCCAGCATTTT
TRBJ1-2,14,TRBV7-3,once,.,CASSPQGKGYGYTF,TGTGCCAGCAGCCCCCAGGGGAAGGGCTATGGCTACACCTTC
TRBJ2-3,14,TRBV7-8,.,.,CASSPGAYTDTQYF,TGTGCCAGCAGCCCCGGGGCCTACACAGATACGCAGTATTTT
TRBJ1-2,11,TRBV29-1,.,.,CSVGEGNGYTF,TGCAGCGTAGGGGAAGGGAATGGCTACACCTTC
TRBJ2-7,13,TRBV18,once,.,CASSPPGEYEQYF,TGTGCCAGCTCACCCCCGGGAGAATACGAGCAGTACTTC
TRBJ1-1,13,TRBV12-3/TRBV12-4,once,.,CASSRFTNTEAFF,TGTGCCAGCAGCAGGTTCACGAACACTGAAGCTTTCTTT
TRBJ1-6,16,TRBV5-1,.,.,CASSLVGGGWNSPLHF,TGCGCCAGCAGCTTGGTAGGGGGAGGGTGGAATTCACCCCTCCACTTT
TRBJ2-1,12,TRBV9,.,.,CASSVRETEQFF,TGTGCCAGCAGCGTGCGAGAAACCGAGCAGTTCTTC
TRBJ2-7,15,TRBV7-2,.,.,CASSLQGGLYYEQYF,TGTGCCAGCAGCTTACAGGGGGGCCTATACTACGAGCAGTACTTC
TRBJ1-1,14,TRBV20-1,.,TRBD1,CSASMTGVNTEAFF,TGCAGTGCTAGTATGACAGGGGTTAACACTGAAGCTTTCTTT
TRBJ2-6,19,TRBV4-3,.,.,CASSQEARDTLPGANVLTF,TGCGCCAGCAGCCAAGAGGCCCGGGACACCCTCCCTGGGGCCAACGTCCTGACTTTC
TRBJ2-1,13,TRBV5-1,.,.,CASATVRNNEQFF,TGCGCCAGCGCTACAGTAAGAAACAATGAGCAGTTCTTC
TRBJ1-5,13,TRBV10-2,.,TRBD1,CASTGTDNQPQHF,TGCGCCAGCACCGGGACAGATAATCAGCCCCAGCATTTT
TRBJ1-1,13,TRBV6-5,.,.,CASTTSGNTEAFF,TGTGCCAGCACAACGTCAGGTAACACTGAAGCTTTCTTT
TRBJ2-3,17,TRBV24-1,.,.,CATSNPARGLLLDTQYF,TGTGCCACCTCGAATCCAGCCAGGGGCTTGCTCTTAGATACGCAGTATTTT
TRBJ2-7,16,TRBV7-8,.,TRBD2,CASSRGLAGFSYEQYF,TGTGCCAGCAGCCGTGGACTAGCGGGCTTCTCCTACGAGCAGTACTTC
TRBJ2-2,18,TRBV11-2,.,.,CASSLGLGQVWNTGELFF,TGTGCCAGCAGCTTAGGGCTCGGGCAGGTTTGGAACACCGGGGAGCTGTTTTTT
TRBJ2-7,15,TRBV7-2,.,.,CASSLGASRSYEQYF,TGTGCCAGCAGCTTAGGGGCCAGCCGCTCCTACGAGCAGTACTTC
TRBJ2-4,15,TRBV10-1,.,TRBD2,CASSDPGRGGNIQYF,TGCGCCAGCAGTGACCCGGGGAGGGGAGGGAACATTCAGTACTTC
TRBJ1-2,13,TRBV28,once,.,CASLTGVGVGYTF,TGTGCCAGCCTGACGGGAGTGGGGGTAGGCTACACCTTC
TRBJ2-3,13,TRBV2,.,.,CASLFLSTDTQYF,TGTGCCAGCCTCTTTTTGAGCACAGATACGCAGTATTTT
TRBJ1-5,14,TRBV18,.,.,CASSPGGPNQPQHF,TGTGCCAGCTCACCAGGGGGGCCGAATCAGCCCCAGCATTTT
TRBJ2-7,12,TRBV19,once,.,CASRQNSYEQYF,TGTGCCAGTCGACAGAACTCCTACGAGCAGTACTTC
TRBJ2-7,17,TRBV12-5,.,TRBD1,CASGFILGQGRSYEQYF,TGTGCTAGTGGTTTCATCCTCGGACAGGGTAGGTCCTACGAGCAGTACTTC
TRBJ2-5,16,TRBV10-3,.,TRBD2,CAISQREGLTGETQYF,TGTGCCATCAGTCAGCGGGAGGGCCTTACGGGAGAGACCCAGTACTTC
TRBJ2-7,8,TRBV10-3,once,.,CAAEQVYF,TGTGCCGCCGAGCAGGTGTACTTC
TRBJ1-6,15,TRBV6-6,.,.,CASSYSGMSNSPLHF,TGTGCCAGCAGTTACTCGGGGATGTCAAATTCACCCCTCCACTTT